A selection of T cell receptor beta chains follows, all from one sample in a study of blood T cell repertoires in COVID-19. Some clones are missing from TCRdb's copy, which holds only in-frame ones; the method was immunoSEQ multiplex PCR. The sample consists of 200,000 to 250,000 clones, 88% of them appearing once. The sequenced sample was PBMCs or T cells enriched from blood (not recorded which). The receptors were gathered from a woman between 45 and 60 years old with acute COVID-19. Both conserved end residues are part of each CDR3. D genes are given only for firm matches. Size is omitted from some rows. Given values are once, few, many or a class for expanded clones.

CDR3 protein: CSASLVGAGDTQYF; CDR3 DNA: TGCAGTGCTAGTTTGGTAGGGGCAGGGGATACGCAGTATTTT; clone size: -; J gene: TRBJ2-3; V gene: TRBV20-1; D gene: -
CDR3 protein: CASSSSLGLYEQYF; CDR3 DNA: TGTGCCAGCAGCTCCTCACTAGGTCTCTACGAGCAGTACTTC; clone size: -; J gene: TRBJ2-7; V gene: TRBV7-2; D gene: -
CDR3 protein: CASSPSESYEQYF; CDR3 DNA: TGTGCCAGCTCACCTTCGGAGTCATACGAGCAGTACTTC; clone size: -; J gene: TRBJ2-7; V gene: TRBV18; D gene: -
CDR3 protein: CATSRDGSSGLAKNIQYF; CDR3 DNA: TGTGCCACCAGCAGAGATGGGTCTAGCGGTCTAGCCAAAAACATTCAGTACTTC; clone size: -; J gene: TRBJ2-4; V gene: TRBV15; D gene: TRBD2
CDR3 protein: CSASRLAGKYEQYF; CDR3 DNA: TGCAGTGCTAGTCGACTAGCGGGAAAGTACGAGCAGTACTTC; clone size: -; J gene: TRBJ2-7; V gene: TRBV20-1; D gene: TRBD2
CDR3 protein: CASSFSGREETQYF; CDR3 DNA: TGCGCCAGCAGCTTCTCGGGTCGGGAAGAGACCCAGTACTTC; clone size: -; J gene: TRBJ2-5; V gene: TRBV5-1; D gene: -
CDR3 protein: CASSSQRDREFGNYGYTF; CDR3 DNA: TGTGCCAGCAGCTCCCAACGGGACAGGGAATTCGGTAACTATGGCTACACCTTC; clone size: -; J gene: TRBJ1-2; V gene: TRBV21-1; D gene: -
CDR3 protein: CASSTGLNFYEQYF; CDR3 DNA: TGTGCCAGCAGTACGGGACTAAATTTCTACGAGCAGTACTTC; clone size: -; J gene: TRBJ2-7; V gene: TRBV27; D gene: TRBD2
CDR3 protein: CASVSGRGGNEQFF; CDR3 DNA: TGTGCCAGCGTTAGCGGGAGGGGTGGCAATGAGCAGTTCTTC; clone size: -; J gene: TRBJ2-1; V gene: TRBV2; D gene: TRBD2
CDR3 protein: CASSLGSQETQYF; CDR3 DNA: TGTGCCAGCAGCTTGGGCAGCCAAGAGACCCAGTACTTC; clone size: -; J gene: TRBJ2-5; V gene: TRBV5-5; D gene: -
CDR3 protein: CASTGSGANVLTF; CDR3 DNA: TGTGCCAGCACAGGGTCTGGGGCCAACGTCCTGACTTTC; clone size: -; J gene: TRBJ2-6; V gene: TRBV5-5; D gene: -
CDR3 protein: CATSLGTSGSSKTQYF; CDR3 DNA: TGTGCCACCAGTCTTGGGACTAGCGGGAGCTCGAAGACCCAGTACTTC; clone size: -; J gene: TRBJ2-5; V gene: TRBV15; D gene: TRBD2
CDR3 protein: CASSFYNTEAFF; CDR3 DNA: TGTGCCAGCAGCTTTTATAACACTGAAGCTTTCTTT; clone size: few; J gene: TRBJ1-1; V gene: TRBV11-1; D gene: -
CDR3 protein: CASSLAGQGETQYF; CDR3 DNA: TGTGCCAGCAGCTTAGCGGGACAGGGAGAGACCCAGTACTTC; clone size: -; J gene: TRBJ2-5; V gene: TRBV7-2; D gene: TRBD1
CDR3 protein: CASSRFPNYGYTF; CDR3 DNA: TGTGCCAGCAGCCGTTTTCCTAACTATGGCTACACCTTC; clone size: once; J gene: TRBJ1-2; V gene: TRBV12-3/TRBV12-4; D gene: -
CDR3 protein: CASSLLAQNTGELFF; CDR3 DNA: TGTGCCAGCAGCTTACTAGCGCAGAACACCGGGGAGCTGTTTTTT; clone size: -; J gene: TRBJ2-2; V gene: TRBV7-2; D gene: -
CDR3 protein: CASSLALRSNYGYTF; CDR3 DNA: TGTGCCAGCAGCTTAGCGCTGCGATCTAACTATGGCTACACCTTC; clone size: -; J gene: TRBJ1-2; V gene: TRBV7-9; D gene: -
CDR3 protein: CASSLGLGAGQYNEQFF; CDR3 DNA: TGTGCCAGCAGCTTAGGTCTGGGGGCAGGCCAATACAATGAGCAGTTCTTC; clone size: -; J gene: TRBJ2-1; V gene: TRBV28; D gene: -
CDR3 protein: CASSPLPGTGYNEQFF; CDR3 DNA: TGTGCCAGCAGCCCCTTACCCGGGACAGGGTACAATGAGCAGTTCTTC; clone size: -; J gene: TRBJ2-1; V gene: TRBV9; D gene: TRBD1
CDR3 protein: CASSFGANNEQFF; CDR3 DNA: TGTGCCAGCAGTTTTGGGGCTAACAATGAGCAGTTCTTC; clone size: -; J gene: TRBJ2-1; V gene: TRBV27; D gene: -
CDR3 protein: CASVRRGAGGIGGYTF; CDR3 DNA: TGTGCCAGCGTCCGCCGGGGGGCAGGGGGCATTGGTGGCTACACCTTC; clone size: -; J gene: TRBJ1-2; V gene: TRBV28; D gene: TRBD1
CDR3 protein: CATAPRGSYNEQFF; CDR3 DNA: TGTGCCACCGCCCCGCGGGGCTCCTACAATGAGCAGTTCTTC; clone size: -; J gene: TRBJ2-1; V gene: TRBV24-1; D gene: -
CDR3 protein: CSVKGQVVGELFF; CDR3 DNA: TGCAGCGTGAAGGGACAGGTGGTAGGGGAGCTGTTTTTT; clone size: -; J gene: TRBJ2-2; V gene: TRBV29-1; D gene: TRBD1
CDR3 protein: CASSLVGGQGREKLFF; CDR3 DNA: TGTGCCAGCAGCTTAGTGGGTGGTCAGGGCCGTGAAAAACTGTTTTTT; clone size: -; J gene: TRBJ1-4; V gene: TRBV7-2; D gene: -
CDR3 protein: CASSGKIGDMNSEAFF; CDR3 DNA: TGTGCCAGCAGTGGGAAAATTGGAGATATGAACTCTGAAGCTTTCTTT; clone size: -; J gene: TRBJ1-1; V gene: TRBV2; D gene: -
CDR3 protein: CASSLAGLAYEQYF; CDR3 DNA: TGCGCCAGCAGCTTGGCAGGACTAGCCTACGAGCAGTACTTC; clone size: few; J gene: TRBJ2-7; V gene: TRBV5-1; D gene: TRBD2
CDR3 protein: CSARGRSPLHF; CDR3 DNA: TGCAGTGCCAGGGGGAGATCACCCCTCCACTTT; clone size: -; J gene: TRBJ1-6; V gene: TRBV20-1; D gene: TRBD1
CDR3 protein: CASSQDRAGFSYGYTF; CDR3 DNA: TGCGCCAGCAGCCAAGATCGTGCGGGGTTCTCCTATGGCTACACCTTC; clone size: -; J gene: TRBJ1-2; V gene: TRBV4-1; D gene: -
CDR3 protein: CASSTGSTNTEAFF; CDR3 DNA: TGTGCCAGCAGCACAGGGTCTACGAACACTGAAGCTTTCTTT; clone size: -; J gene: TRBJ1-1; V gene: TRBV5-5; D gene: -
CDR3 protein: CASIQQGAVAEAFF; CDR3 DNA: TGTGCCAGTATACAACAGGGGGCGGTCGCTGAAGCTTTCTTT; clone size: -; J gene: TRBJ1-1; V gene: TRBV19; D gene: TRBD1
CDR3 protein: CASSQGGGRYNEQFF; CDR3 DNA: TGTGCCAGCAGCCAAGGGGGGGGCCGGTACAATGAGCAGTTCTTC; clone size: -; J gene: TRBJ2-1; V gene: TRBV3-1/TRBV3-2; D gene: -
CDR3 protein: CASSPSGTGGFEAFF; CDR3 DNA: TGTGCCAGCAGTCCATCCGGGACAGGGGGGTTTGAAGCTTTCTTT; clone size: -; J gene: TRBJ1-1; V gene: TRBV28; D gene: TRBD1
CDR3 protein: CASSQDIRGYTF; CDR3 DNA: TGTGCCAGCAGCCAAGACATCCGTGGCTACACCTTC; clone size: -; J gene: TRBJ1-2; V gene: TRBV5-5; D gene: -
CDR3 protein: CASSPKSGRANEQFF; CDR3 DNA: TGTGCCAGCAGCCCCAAAAGCGGGAGGGCCAATGAGCAGTTCTTC; clone size: -; J gene: TRBJ2-1; V gene: TRBV21-1; D gene: -
CDR3 protein: CSVDGTGISYTQYF; CDR3 DNA: TGCAGCGTGGACGGGACAGGGATATCGTATACGCAGTATTTT; clone size: -; J gene: TRBJ2-3; V gene: TRBV29-1; D gene: TRBD1
CDR3 protein: CSVEPGNTDTQYF; CDR3 DNA: TGCAGCGTTGAGCCCGGGAACACAGATACGCAGTATTTT; clone size: once; J gene: TRBJ2-3; V gene: TRBV29-1; D gene: -
CDR3 protein: CASSRDRGAYGYTF; CDR3 DNA: TGTGCCAGCAGCCGGGACAGGGGGGCCTATGGCTACACCTTC; clone size: -; J gene: TRBJ1-2; V gene: TRBV3-1/TRBV3-2; D gene: TRBD1
CDR3 protein: CASSQFLTGGHYEQYF; CDR3 DNA: TGCGCCAGCAGCCAATTCCTGACAGGGGGTCACTACGAGCAGTACTTC; clone size: -; J gene: TRBJ2-7; V gene: TRBV4-1; D gene: TRBD1
CDR3 protein: CASSLSRTSGRNNEQFF; CDR3 DNA: TGTGCCAGCAGTTTATCCCGGACTAGCGGGAGAAACAATGAGCAGTTCTTC; clone size: -; J gene: TRBJ2-1; V gene: TRBV28; D gene: TRBD2
CDR3 protein: CASSFRQGPYNEQFF; CDR3 DNA: TGTGCCAGCAGTTTCCGACAGGGACCCTACAATGAGCAGTTCTTC; clone size: -; J gene: TRBJ2-1; V gene: TRBV27; D gene: TRBD1
CDR3 protein: CASSSDIQGAFF; CDR3 DNA: TGTGCCAGCTCATCCGACATCCAAGGCGCTTTCTTT; clone size: -; J gene: TRBJ1-1; V gene: TRBV18; D gene: -
CDR3 protein: CASSHLGLREQYF; CDR3 DNA: TGCGCCAGCAGCCACCTGGGACTACGAGAGCAGTACTTC; clone size: -; J gene: TRBJ2-7; V gene: TRBV4-3; D gene: TRBD2
CDR3 protein: CASSGRVPDTQYF; CDR3 DNA: TGTGCCAGCAGTGGCAGGGTCCCAGATACGCAGTATTTT; clone size: -; J gene: TRBJ2-3; V gene: TRBV27; D gene: -